The 8 T cell receptor beta chains given below trace back to one sample, sequenced in a study of blood T cell repertoires in COVID-19. TCRdb's copy holds only in-frame clones and misses some; the assay was immunoSEQ multiplex PCR. The top ten clones hold 6% to 7.5% of a sample with about 68,000 clones, about 91% of them seen once. What was sequenced was peripheral blood. These receptors came from a man in his forties with COVID-19, enrolled during active disease.

CDR3 protein: CASTSGTSGGYEQYF. In DNA form, the CDR3 reads TGTGCCAGCACATCCGGGACTAGCGGGGGCTACGAGCAGTACTTC. The chain employs TRBV27 and TRBJ2-7, with TRBD2 matching 14 bases. The V gene end was trimmed by 7 bases and the J gene end by 3 bases; junction bases not matched to a gene: 5. CDR3 size: 15 residues. Looked up from germline, CDR1 is MNHEY and CDR2 is SMNVEV (reference sequence).

V gene TRBV11-2 combines with J gene TRBJ2-7, with unresolved D. The CDR3 is 13 residues long. CDR1 SGHAT and CDR2 FQNNGV come from the germline V gene. Trimming shortened V by 2 bases and J by 7 bases, and 12 bases separated the two germline ends. CDR3 in DNA: TGTGCCAGCAGCTTACCCCAGGTCTGGGAGCAGTACTTC. Translating it yields CASSLPQVWEQYF.

This chain uses TRBV19 with TRBJ2-3; maybe TRBD2 (5 bases). This CDR3 has 14 amino acids. V dropped 5 bases and J dropped 4 bases, with 13 bases sitting between them. The V gene's germline CDR1 is LNHDA and CDR2 SQIVND (reference sequence). CDR3 region: CASSYTRGPDTQYF. CDR3 nucleotide sequence: TGTGCCAGTAGTTACACTCGCGGGCCAGATACGCAGTATTTT.

CDR3: CASSLDRDYGYTF. The CDR3 DNA reads as TGTGCCAGCAGCTTGGACAGGGACTATGGCTACACCTTC. This sequence joins TRBV5-4 and TRBJ1-2, with a possible D match to TRBD1 (6 bases). The CDR3 contains 13 residues. V was shortened by 0 bases and J by 3 bases, with 6 bases between the two germline ends. CDR1 is SGHNT, CDR2 YYREEE, per germline (reference sequence).

The chain recombines TRBV6-5 with TRBJ2-2; D is ambiguous. Trimming shortened V by 6 bases and J by 2 bases, and 10 bases separated the two germline ends. The germline CDR1 and CDR2 sequences are MNHEY and SVGAGI. The CDR3 length is 14 residues. DNA for the CDR3: TGTGCCAGCAGCCACAACGTTAACACCGGGGAGCTGTTTTTT. This translates into CASSHNVNTGELFF.

V is TRBV5-4 and J is TRBJ2-2; D gene unclear. The V end was cut by 2 bases, the J end by 7 bases, with 9 bases between. CDR1 and CDR2 from the germline V gene are SGHNT and YYREEE (reference sequence). The length of the CDR3 is 13 residues. CDR3 in amino acids: CASSLTESGELFF. The CDR3 bases are TGTGCCAGCAGCTTAACGGAGAGCGGGGAGCTGTTTTTT.

V and J are TRBV28 and TRBJ2-7, with D possibly matching TRBD1 (6 bases). V dropped 3 bases and J dropped 3 bases, with 12 bases sitting between them. From germline, CDR1 is MDHEN and CDR2 SYDVKM. This CDR3 has 14 amino acids. The CDR3 sequence: CASSFLGHNYEQYF. In DNA, the CDR3 is TGTGCCAGCAGTTTCTTGGGACACAACTACGAGCAGTACTTC.

The chain uses TRBV4-2 and TRBJ1-4; TRBD1 aligns across 9 bases. The CDR3 totals 16 residues. After removal of 0 bases from V and 5 bases from J, the junction contained 4 bases not matched to a gene. Germline values: CDR1 LGHNA, CDR2 YNFKEQ. CDR3 nucleotide sequence: TGTGCCAGCAGCCAAGACCCGGGACAGGGAAATGAAAAACTGTTTTTT. This gives the protein CASSQDPGQGNEKLFF.